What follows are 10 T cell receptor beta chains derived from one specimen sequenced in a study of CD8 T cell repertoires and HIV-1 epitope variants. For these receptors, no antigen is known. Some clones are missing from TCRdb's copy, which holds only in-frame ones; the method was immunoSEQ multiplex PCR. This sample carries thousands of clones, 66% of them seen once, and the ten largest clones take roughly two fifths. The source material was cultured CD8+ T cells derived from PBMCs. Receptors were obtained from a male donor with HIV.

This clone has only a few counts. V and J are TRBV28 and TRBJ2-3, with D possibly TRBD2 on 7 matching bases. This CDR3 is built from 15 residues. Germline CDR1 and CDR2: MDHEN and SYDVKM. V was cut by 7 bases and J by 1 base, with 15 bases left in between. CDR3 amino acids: CASILGGGGTDTQYF. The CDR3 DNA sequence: TGTGCCAGCATCCTTGGGGGGGGCGGCACAGATACGCAGTATTTT.

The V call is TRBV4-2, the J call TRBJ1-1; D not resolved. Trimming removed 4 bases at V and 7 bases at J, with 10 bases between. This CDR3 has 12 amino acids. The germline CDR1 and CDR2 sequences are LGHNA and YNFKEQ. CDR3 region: CASSPSGVEAFF. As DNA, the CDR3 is TGTGCCAGCAGCCCCTCTGGGGTTGAAGCTTTCTTT.

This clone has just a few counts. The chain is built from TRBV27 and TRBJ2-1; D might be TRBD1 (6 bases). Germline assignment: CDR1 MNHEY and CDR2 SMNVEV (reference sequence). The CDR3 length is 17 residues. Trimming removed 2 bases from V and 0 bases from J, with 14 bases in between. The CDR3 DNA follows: TGTGCCAGCAGTTTAAAACAGGGTGAGGGCTCCTACAATGAGCAGTTCTTC. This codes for CASSLKQGEGSYNEQFF.

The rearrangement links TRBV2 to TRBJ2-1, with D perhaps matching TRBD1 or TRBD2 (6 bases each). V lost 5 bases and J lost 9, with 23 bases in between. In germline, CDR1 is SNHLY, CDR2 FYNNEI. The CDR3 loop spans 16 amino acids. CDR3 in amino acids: CASSSPGLQQGGEQFF. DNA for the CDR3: TGTGCCAGCAGTTCTCCGGGACTTCAACAAGGGGGTGAGCAGTTCTTC. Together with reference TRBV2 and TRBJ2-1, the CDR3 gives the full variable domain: EPEVTQTPSHQVTQMGQEVILRCVPISNHLYFYWYRQILGQKVEFLVSFYNNEISEKSEIFDDQFSVERPDGSNFTLKIRSTKLEDSAMYFCASSSPGLQQGGEQFFGPGTRLTVL.

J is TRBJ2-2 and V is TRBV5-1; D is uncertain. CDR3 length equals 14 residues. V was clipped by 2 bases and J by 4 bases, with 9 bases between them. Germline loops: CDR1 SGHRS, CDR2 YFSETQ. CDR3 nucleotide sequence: TGCGCCAGCAGCTTAGGGCAGAGCACCGGGGAGCTGTTTTTT. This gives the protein CASSLGQSTGELFF. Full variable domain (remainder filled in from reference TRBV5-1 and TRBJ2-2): KAGVTQTPRYLIKTRGQQVTLSCSPISGHRSVSWYQQTPGQGLQFLFEYFSETQRNKGNFPGRFSGRQFSNSRSEMNVSTLELGDSALYLCASSLGQSTGELFFGEGSRLTVL.

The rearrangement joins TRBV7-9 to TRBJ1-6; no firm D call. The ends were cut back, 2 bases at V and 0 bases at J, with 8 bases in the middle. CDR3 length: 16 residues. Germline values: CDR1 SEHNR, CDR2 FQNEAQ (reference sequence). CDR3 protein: CASSLFPVSYNSPLHF. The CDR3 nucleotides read TGTGCCAGCAGCTTATTTCCCGTCTCCTATAATTCACCCCTCCACTTT.

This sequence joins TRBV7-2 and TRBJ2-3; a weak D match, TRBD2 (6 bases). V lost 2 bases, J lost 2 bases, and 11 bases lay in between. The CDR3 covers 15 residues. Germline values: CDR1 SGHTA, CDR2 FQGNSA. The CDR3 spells CASSLLAGPTDTQYF. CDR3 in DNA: TGTGCCAGCAGCTTATTGGCGGGACCCACAGATACGCAGTATTTT.

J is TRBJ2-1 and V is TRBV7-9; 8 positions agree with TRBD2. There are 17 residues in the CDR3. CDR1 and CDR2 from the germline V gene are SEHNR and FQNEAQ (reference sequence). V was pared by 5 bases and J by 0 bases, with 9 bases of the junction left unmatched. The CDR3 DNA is TGTGCCAGCAGCGGAGATGCGGGAGGTTACTCCTACAATGAGCAGTTCTTC. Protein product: CASSGDAGGYSYNEQFF.

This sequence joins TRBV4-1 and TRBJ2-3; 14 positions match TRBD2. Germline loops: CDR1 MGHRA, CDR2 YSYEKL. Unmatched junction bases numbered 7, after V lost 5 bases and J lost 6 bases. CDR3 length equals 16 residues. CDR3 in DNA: TGCGCCAGCAGCGGGAGACTAGCGGGAGGGCCGGATACGCAGTATTTT. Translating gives CASSGRLAGGPDTQYF.

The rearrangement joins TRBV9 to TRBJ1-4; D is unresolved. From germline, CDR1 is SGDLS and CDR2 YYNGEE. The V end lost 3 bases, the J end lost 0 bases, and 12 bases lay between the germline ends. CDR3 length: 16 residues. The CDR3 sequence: CASSGAGFATNEKLFF. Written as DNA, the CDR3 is TGTGCCAGCAGCGGCGCCGGGTTTGCAACTAATGAAAAACTGTTTTTT.